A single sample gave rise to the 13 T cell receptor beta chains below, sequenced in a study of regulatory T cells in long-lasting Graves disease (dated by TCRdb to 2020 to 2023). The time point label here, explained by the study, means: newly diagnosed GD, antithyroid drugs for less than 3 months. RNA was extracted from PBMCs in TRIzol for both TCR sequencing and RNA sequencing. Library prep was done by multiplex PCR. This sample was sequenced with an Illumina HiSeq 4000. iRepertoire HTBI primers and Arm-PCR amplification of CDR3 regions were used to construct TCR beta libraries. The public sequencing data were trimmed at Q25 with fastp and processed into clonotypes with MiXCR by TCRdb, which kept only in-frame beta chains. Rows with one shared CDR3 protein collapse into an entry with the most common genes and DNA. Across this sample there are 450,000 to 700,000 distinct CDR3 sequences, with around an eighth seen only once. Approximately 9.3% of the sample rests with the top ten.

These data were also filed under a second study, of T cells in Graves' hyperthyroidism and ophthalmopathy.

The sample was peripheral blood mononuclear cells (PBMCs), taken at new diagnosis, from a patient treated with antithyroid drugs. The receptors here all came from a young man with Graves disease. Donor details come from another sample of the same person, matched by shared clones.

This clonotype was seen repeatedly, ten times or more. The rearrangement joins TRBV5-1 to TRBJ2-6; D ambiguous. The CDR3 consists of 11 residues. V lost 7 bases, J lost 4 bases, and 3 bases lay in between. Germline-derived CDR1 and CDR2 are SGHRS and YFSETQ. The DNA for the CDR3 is TGCGCCAGCGCCGGGGCCAACGTCCTGACTTTC. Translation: CASAGANVLTF.

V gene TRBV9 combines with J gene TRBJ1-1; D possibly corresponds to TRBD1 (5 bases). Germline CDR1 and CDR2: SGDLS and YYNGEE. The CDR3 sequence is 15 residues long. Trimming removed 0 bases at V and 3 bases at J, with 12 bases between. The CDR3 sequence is CASSVAFRGDTEAFF. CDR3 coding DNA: TGTGCCAGCAGCGTAGCTTTCCGGGGGGACACTGAAGCTTTCTTT.

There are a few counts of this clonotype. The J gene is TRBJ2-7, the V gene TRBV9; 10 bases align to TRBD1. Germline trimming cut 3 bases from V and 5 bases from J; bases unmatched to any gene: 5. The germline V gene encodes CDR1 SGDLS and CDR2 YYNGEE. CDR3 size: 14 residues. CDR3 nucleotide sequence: TGTGCCAGCAGCGAGACAGGGGGCGGGGACGAGCAGTACTTC. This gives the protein CASSETGGGDEQYF.

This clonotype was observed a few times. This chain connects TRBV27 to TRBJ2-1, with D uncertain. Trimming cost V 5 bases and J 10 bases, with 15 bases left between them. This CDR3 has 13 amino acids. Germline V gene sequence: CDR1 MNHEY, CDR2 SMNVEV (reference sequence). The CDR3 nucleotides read TGTGCCAGCAGTGTGGGTAAATTCAGCGAGCAGTTCTTC. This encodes CASSVGKFSEQFF.

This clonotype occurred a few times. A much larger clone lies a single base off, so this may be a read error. As DNA, the CDR3 is TGCGCCAGCAGACCCGGACAGGGATTGGGTCTAGCGGGAGTCCGCTCCTACAATGAGCAGTCCTTC. Its translation is CASRPGQGLGLAGVRSYNEQSF. The rearrangement links TRBV5-1 to TRBJ2-1, with 10 positions matching TRBD2. CDR3 length equals 22 residues. CDR1 and CDR2 from the germline V gene are SGHRS and YFSETQ.

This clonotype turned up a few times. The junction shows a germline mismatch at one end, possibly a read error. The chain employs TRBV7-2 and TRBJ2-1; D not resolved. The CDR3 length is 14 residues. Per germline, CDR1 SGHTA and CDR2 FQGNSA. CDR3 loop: CASSLVGSHNEQFF. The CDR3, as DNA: TGTGCCAGCAGCTTAGTCGGCTCCCACAATGAGCAGTTCTTC.

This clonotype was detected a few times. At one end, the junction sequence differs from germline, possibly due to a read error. As DNA, the CDR3 is TGTGCCAGTAGTAGAGAGAACCCCGGGGAGCTGTTTTTT. It translates to CASSRENPGELFF. The chain employs TRBV19 and TRBJ2-2; no clear D gene. The CDR3 extends over 13 amino acids. From germline, CDR1 is LNHDA and CDR2 SQIVND (reference sequence).

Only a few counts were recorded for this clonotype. CDR3 protein: CASSQYRGRVVYGYTF. As DNA, the CDR3 is TGTGCCAGCAGCCAATACAGGGGGCGCGTGGTCTATGGCTACACCTTC. This chain links TRBV7-9 with TRBJ1-2; 9 bases align to TRBD1. The CDR3 consists of 16 residues. Trimming took 5 bases from V and 4 from J; bases not matched to a gene: 11. Germline loops: CDR1 SEHNR, CDR2 FQNEAQ (reference sequence). Full variable domain (missing parts from reference TRBV7-9 and TRBJ1-2): DTGVSQNPRHKITKRGQNVTFRCDPISEHNRLYWYRQTLGQGPEFLTYFQNEAQLEKSRLLSDRFSAERPKGSFSTLEIQRTEQGDSAMYLCASSQYRGRVVYGYTFGSGTRLTVV.

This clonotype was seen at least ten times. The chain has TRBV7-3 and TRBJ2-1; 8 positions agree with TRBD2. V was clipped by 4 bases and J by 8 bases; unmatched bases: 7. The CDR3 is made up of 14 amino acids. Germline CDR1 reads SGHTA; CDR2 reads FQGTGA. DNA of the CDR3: TGTGCCAGCAGCTCATCGGGGGGGCCGGATGAGCAGTTCTTC. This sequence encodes CASSSSGGPDEQFF.

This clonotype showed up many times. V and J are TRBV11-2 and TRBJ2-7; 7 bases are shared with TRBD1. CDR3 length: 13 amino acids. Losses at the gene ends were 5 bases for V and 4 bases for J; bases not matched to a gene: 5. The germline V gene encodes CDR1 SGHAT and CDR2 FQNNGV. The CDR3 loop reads CASSPTGPYEQYF. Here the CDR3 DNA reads TGTGCCAGCAGCCCGACAGGGCCATACGAGCAGTACTTC.

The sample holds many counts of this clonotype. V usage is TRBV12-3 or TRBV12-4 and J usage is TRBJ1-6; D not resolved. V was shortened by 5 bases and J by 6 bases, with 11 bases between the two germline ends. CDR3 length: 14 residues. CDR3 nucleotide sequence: TGTGCCAGCAGTACACTAGTCGGTAATTCACCCCTCCACTTT. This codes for CASSTLVGNSPLHF.

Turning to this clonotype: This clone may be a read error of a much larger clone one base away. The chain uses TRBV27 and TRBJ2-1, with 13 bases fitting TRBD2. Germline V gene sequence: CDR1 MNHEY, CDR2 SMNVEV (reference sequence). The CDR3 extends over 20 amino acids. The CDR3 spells CASSPTPGLAGRSSYSEQFF. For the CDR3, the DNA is TGTGCCAGCAGCCCTACCCCGGGACTAGCGGGACGGAGCTCCTACAGTGAGCAGTTCTTC.

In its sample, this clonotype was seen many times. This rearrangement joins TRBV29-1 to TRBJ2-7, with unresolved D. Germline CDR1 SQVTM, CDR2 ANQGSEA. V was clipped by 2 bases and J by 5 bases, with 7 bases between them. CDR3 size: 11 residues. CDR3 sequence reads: CSVEKGHEQYF. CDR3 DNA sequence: TGCAGCGTTGAAAAGGGCCACGAGCAGTACTTC.